These 17 T cell receptor beta chains share one sample of origin, sequenced in a study of blood T cell repertoires in COVID-19 (TCRdb year 2020). The library was built by means of the immunoSEQ multiplex PCR assay. TCRdb holds this immuneACCESS table with in-frame rearrangements only. Some clones are missing; in checked studies, unresolved V genes explain under half, and the rest has no known cause. The sample yields 250,000 to 350,000 clones; about 81% were counted once. The leading ten clones occupy more than 1.2% of the sample. Input material: peripheral blood. The receptors originated from a human donor with COVID-19, enrolled during active disease. The donor label of this sample is uncertain.

This sequence joins TRBV12-3 or TRBV12-4 and TRBJ2-3, with TRBD1 matching over 9 bases. The V segment lost 5 bases and the J segment 5 bases; nucleotides outside the gene matches: 2. The CDR3 spans 13 residues. The CDR3 region is CASSQGQGDTQYF. The CDR3 DNA sequence: TGTGCCAGCAGTCAGGGACAGGGAGATACGCAGTATTTT.

CDR3 in amino acids: CASSQDTTGGTEAFF. The CDR3 DNA sequence: TGTGCCAGCAGCCAAGACACGACAGGGGGCACTGAAGCTTTCTTT. The chain uses TRBV3-1 (or the pseudogene TRBV3-2) and TRBJ1-1, with TRBD1 matching 9 bases. Germline CDR1 is LGHDT and CDR2 is YNNKEL (reference sequence). V gave up 0 bases and J gave up 4 bases; unmatched junction bases: 3. The length of the CDR3 is 15 residues.

The chain links TRBV30 to TRBJ2-3; 8 bases line up with TRBD2. The CDR3 length is 15 residues. The V and J ends lost 1 base and 0 bases, in that order; junction bases with no gene match: 3. Germline CDR1 GTSNPN, CDR2 SVGIG (reference sequence). CDR3 nucleotides: TGTGCCTGGAGTGGACTAGCGACTAGCACAGATACGCAGTATTTT. Translation gives CAWSGLATSTDTQYF.

This chain joins TRBV14 and TRBJ2-3, with TRBD1 identical over 7 bases. The germline V gene encodes CDR1 SGHDN and CDR2 FVKESK. This CDR3 is 16 amino acids long. J gave up 2 bases and V 0 bases, and 5 bases lay outside the gene matches. As DNA, the CDR3 is TGTGCCAGCAGCCAAGATCCGGGACAGAACACAGATACGCAGTATTTT. Translating it yields CASSQDPGQNTDTQYF.

The rearrangement links TRBV10-1 to TRBJ2-2, with 8 bases fitting TRBD2. Germline-derived CDR1 and CDR2 are WNHNN and SYGVQD (reference sequence). The CDR3 totals 16 residues. The junction had 7 bases not matched to a gene; V was cut back by 5 bases and J by 2 bases. CDR3 bases: TGCGCCAGCAGTTGGAGCGGGAGTTTCAACACCGGGGAGCTGTTTTTT. This translates into CASSWSGSFNTGELFF.

The V call is TRBV28, the J call TRBJ2-7; a possible D gene is TRBD1 (7 bases). From germline, CDR1 is MDHEN and CDR2 SYDVKM. This CDR3 contains 15 residues. V lost 8 bases, J lost 1 base, and 18 bases lay in between. The CDR3 DNA follows: TGTGCCAGCCCCCCAGGGGGGTGGATATCCTACGAGCAGTACTTC. Residues: CASPPGGWISYEQYF.

This chain links TRBV5-4 with TRBJ2-6; D not certain. Germline CDR1 and CDR2: SGHNT and YYREEE (reference sequence). This CDR3 is built from 14 residues. Trimming removed 1 base at V and 1 base at J, with 3 bases between. The CDR3 DNA is TGTGCCAGCAGCTTGCTGTCTGGGGCCAACGTCCTGACTTTC. Its translation: CASSLLSGANVLTF.

The genes are TRBV5-1 and TRBJ2-3; TRBD2 matches 7 bases. This CDR3 is 14 amino acids long. The germline V gene has CDR1 SGHRS and CDR2 YFSETQ. The V gene end was trimmed by 4 bases and the J gene end by 5 bases; junction bases not matched to a gene: 7. Here the CDR3 reads CASSRVGRGDTQYF. In nucleotides, the CDR3 is TGCGCCAGCAGCAGAGTAGGGAGGGGAGATACGCAGTATTTT.

The chain recombines TRBV28 with TRBJ2-7, with 10 bases that match TRBD1. Germline V lookup: CDR1 MDHEN, CDR2 SYDVKM. This CDR3 has 16 amino acids. The junction had 9 bases not matched to a gene; V was cut back by 5 bases and J by 2 bases. CDR3 amino acids: CASSIFDRGPTYEQYF. The CDR3 DNA is TGTGCCAGCAGTATATTCGACAGGGGGCCGACCTACGAGCAGTACTTC.

This sequence joins TRBV27 and TRBJ1-1; D remains ambiguous. Trimming shortened V by 6 bases and J by 0 bases, and 8 bases separated the two germline ends. Germline CDR1 is MNHEY and CDR2 is SMNVEV (reference sequence). The CDR3 is made up of 13 amino acids. In DNA, the CDR3 is TGTGCCAGCAGGCAGATGATGAACACTGAAGCTTTCTTT. This sequence encodes CASRQMMNTEAFF.

The V and J genes are TRBV18 and TRBJ1-2, with D unclear. V was cut by 0 bases and J by 1 base, with 9 bases left in between. This CDR3 spans 15 amino acids. The germline V gene encodes CDR1 KGHSH and CDR2 LQKENI. The CDR3 DNA follows: TGTGCCAGCTCACCACCCCGGACTGATAACTATGGCTACACCTTC. Its translation: CASSPPRTDNYGYTF.

This chain links TRBV10-3 with TRBJ2-2; 15 bases are a match to TRBD2. The ends lost 5 bases at V and 4 bases at J; junction bases unmatched: 5. Germline-derived CDR1 and CDR2 are ENHRY and SYGVKD. This CDR3 is built from 17 residues. The DNA of the CDR3 is TGTGCCATCAGTACCCGGACTAGCGGGAGGGTCACCGGGGAGCTGTTTTTT. Its translation: CAISTRTSGRVTGELFF.

The chain couples TRBV28 to TRBJ2-1, with TRBD1 as a possible D gene (5 bases). With 6 bases removed from V and 7 bases from J, the gap between germline ends came to 25 bases. Germline CDR1 is MDHEN and CDR2 is SYDVKM. The CDR3 has 17 amino acids. The CDR3, as DNA: TGTGCCAGCAGCACCACGATGGGCGGACAAGGAGTAAATGAGCAGTTCTTC. Translating it yields CASSTTMGGQGVNEQFF.

This chain uses TRBV7-3 with TRBJ2-7, with 8 bases that match TRBD1. V dropped 5 bases and J dropped 6; count of bases not matched to a gene: 12. The CDR3 totals 15 residues. Germline assignment: CDR1 SGHTA and CDR2 FQGTGA. CDR3 region: CASSRTGTGATEQYF. The DNA for the CDR3 is TGTGCCAGCAGCCGCACCGGGACAGGCGCCACCGAGCAGTACTTC.

The gene calls are TRBV5-1 and TRBJ2-7; D not resolved. V lost 0 bases, J lost 6 bases, and 13 bases lay in between. This CDR3 contains 14 residues. Germline CDR1 and CDR2: SGHRS and YFSETQ. CDR3 nucleotides: TGCGCCAGCAGCTTGGTGGGTAGCTTGGGCGAGCAGTACTTC. Translation gives CASSLVGSLGEQYF.

This clone was counted only a few times. This chain uses TRBV5-4 with TRBJ1-5, with TRBD1 identical over 9 bases. In germline, CDR1 is SGHNT, CDR2 YYREEE (reference sequence). The V segment lost 4 bases and the J segment 8 bases; nucleotides outside the gene matches: 4. The CDR3 runs to 13 residues. The CDR3 region is CASSQGQGKPQHF. CDR3 nucleotide sequence: TGTGCCAGCAGCCAGGGACAGGGAAAGCCCCAGCATTTT.

The chain joins TRBV19 to TRBJ1-1, with TRBD1 matching 7 bases. Germline CDR1 LNHDA, CDR2 SQIVND (reference sequence). CDR3 length: 14 amino acids. V trimming: 5 bases; J trimming: 1 base; junction bases outside the gene matches: 4. The CDR3 nucleotides read TGTGCCAGTAGTCAGGGGGGAGGGAACACTGAAGCTTTCTTT. Amino acid sequence: CASSQGGGNTEAFF.